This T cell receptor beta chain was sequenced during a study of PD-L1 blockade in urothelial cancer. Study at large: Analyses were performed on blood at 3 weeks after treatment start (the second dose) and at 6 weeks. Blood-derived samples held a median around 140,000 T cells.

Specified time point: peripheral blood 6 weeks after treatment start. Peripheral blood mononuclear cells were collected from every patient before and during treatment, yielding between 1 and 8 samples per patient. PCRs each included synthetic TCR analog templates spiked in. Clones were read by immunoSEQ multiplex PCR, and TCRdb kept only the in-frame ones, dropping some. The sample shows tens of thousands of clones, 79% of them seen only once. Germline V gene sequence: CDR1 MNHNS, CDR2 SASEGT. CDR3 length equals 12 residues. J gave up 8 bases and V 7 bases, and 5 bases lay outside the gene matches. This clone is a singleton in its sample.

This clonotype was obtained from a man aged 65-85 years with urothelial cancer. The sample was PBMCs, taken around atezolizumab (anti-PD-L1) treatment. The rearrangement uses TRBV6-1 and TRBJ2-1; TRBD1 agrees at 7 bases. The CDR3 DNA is TGTGCCAGCAATGACAGGGCCCATGAGCAGTTCTTC. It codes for CASNDRAHEQFF.